The rows below give T cell receptor beta chains drawn from one sample of a study of T cells in Graves' hyperthyroidism and ophthalmopathy. Each CDR3 protein gets one entry after TCRdb re-called the multiplex PCR reads with MiXCR. The sample shows about 690,000 distinct CDR3 sequences, approximately 15% of them seen only once. Sequencing was done on a sample of blood. The origin of the receptors is a man over 45 with Graves' hyperthyroidism. CDR3s include the opening cysteine and the closing phenylalanine or tryptophan. The listing skips clone size in some rows; elsewhere it reads once, few, many or a size class.

TRBJ2-1	TRBV25-1	many	CASSAGTSGLYNEQFF
TRBJ2-2	TRBV6-1	many	CASSEGAGGAGELFF
TRBJ2-6	TRBV5-1	.	CASSSGQVSGANVLTF
TRBJ2-3	TRBV10-3	.	CAIRTGGGAPSTDTQYF
TRBJ2-2	TRBV12-3/TRBV12-4	many	CASKPGLANTGELFF
TRBJ1-2	TRBV2	few	CASSEEHPAVGNGYTF
TRBJ1-2	TRBV18	few	CASSPLGANYGYTF
TRBJ2-2	TRBV4-1	.	CASSRGLAGILTGELFF
TRBJ1-1	TRBV19	many	CASSITGQNTEAFF
TRBJ2-7	TRBV27	many	CASSQSTFYEQYF
TRBJ2-3	TRBV11-2	many	CASSFRTGFPDTQYF
TRBJ2-1	TRBV7-3	few	CASSLTADSYNEQFF
TRBJ2-1	TRBV2	many	CASSPTGGDYNEQFF
TRBJ2-1	TRBV5-1	many	CASSPGTGTQIDEQFF
TRBJ2-5	TRBV7-8	many	CASSPETGLETQYF
TRBJ2-6	TRBV20-1	.	CSAPEGSGANVLTF
TRBJ2-7	TRBV7-6	many	CASGHDRSSYEQYF
TRBJ2-3	TRBV28	many	CATQGFIAGGDTQYF
TRBJ1-2	TRBV20-1	few	CSAPGTGGFYGYTF
TRBJ2-2	TRBV27	many	CASSSGNSGELFF
TRBJ1-5	TRBV12-3/TRBV12-4	.	CASSTGAGRHQPQHF
TRBJ1-1	TRBV7-2	.	CASSLFGRVRTEAFF
TRBJ2-1	TRBV24-1	few	CATSVTREWAEQFF
TRBJ2-1	TRBV3-1	many	CASSQDGQEQFF
TRBJ2-1	TRBV28	.	CASSSSWGLAGYEQFF
TRBJ2-7	TRBV14	.	CASSPAGTGSYKQYF
TRBJ1-4	TRBV7-9	.	CASSLKAGTGNEKLFF
TRBJ2-7	TRBV5-1	.	CASSLGGSQYEQYF
TRBJ2-4	TRBV7-8	many	CASSPSLVELAKNIQYF
TRBJ1-1	TRBV12-5	once	CASGFITEAFF
TRBJ1-1	TRBV5-1	many	CASSSGAGGLNTEAFF
TRBJ1-5	TRBV30	many	CAWSGLAKQDQPQHF
TRBJ1-1	TRBV5-6	few	CASSFQVPPGEAFF
TRBJ2-6	TRBV30	few	CAWIKQGTGANVLTF
TRBJ1-2	TRBV20-1	.	CSASSGNSLINYGYTF
TRBJ2-1	TRBV12-3/TRBV12-4	many	CASSLTSVPFNEQFF
TRBJ1-1	TRBV7-9	few	CASSFLELGRTEAFF